Following are 7 T cell receptor beta chains from one sample sequenced in a study of cytomegalovirus exposure and HLA in healthy donors. It was with 60 Vbeta and 13 Jbeta primers that the PCR ran. Repertoires were generated with immunoSEQ multiplex PCR, while TCRdb's copy carries only in-frame clones and drops some. The repertoire holds about 110,000 clones, about three quarters seen once, with under 3% in the top ten. Input material: PBMCs. All receptors derive from an older woman in good health and CMV-seropositive.

There are a few counts of this clone. The rearrangement links TRBV15 to TRBJ2-1; TRBD2 is a possible D gene (5 bases). The CDR3 has 14 residues. The germline gives CDR1 LNHNV, CDR2 YYDKDF (reference sequence). Trimming cost V 0 bases and J 6 bases, with 9 bases left between them. CDR3 residues: CATSRDFGSNEQFF. CDR3 bases: TGTGCCACCAGCAGAGATTTTGGGAGCAATGAGCAGTTCTTC.

The chain combines TRBV11-2 with TRBJ2-1, with 9 bases identical to TRBD1. The CDR3 has 17 residues. Losses at the gene ends were 5 bases for V and 3 bases for J; bases not matched to a gene: 11. Germline CDR1 reads SGHAT; CDR2 reads FQNNGV. The CDR3 sequence: CASSAEFTGGRYNEQFF. CDR3 bases: TGTGCCAGCAGCGCAGAGTTTACAGGGGGCCGCTACAATGAGCAGTTCTTC.

The V call is TRBV7-3, the J call TRBJ2-3; 13 bases fit TRBD2. Germline V gene data show CDR1 as SGHTA and CDR2 as FQGTGA. Trimming removed 4 bases from V and 6 bases from J; junction bases left unmatched: 7. This CDR3 comprises 16 residues. The CDR3 reads CASSSGLAGVTDTQYF. DNA for the CDR3: TGTGCCAGCAGCTCCGGACTAGCGGGAGTAACCGATACGCAGTATTTT.

The J gene is TRBJ2-2, the V gene TRBV7-3; tentatively, D is TRBD1 (6 bases). This CDR3 has 17 amino acids. V lost 1 base and J lost 4, with 16 bases in between. Per the germline V gene, CDR1 is SGHTA and CDR2 is FQGTGA. The CDR3 DNA follows: TGTGCCAGCAGCTTAAACCGGCCAGGGGCGGGCACCGGGGAGCTGTTTTTT. It is translated as CASSLNRPGAGTGELFF.

This sequence joins TRBV19 and TRBJ1-1, with 9 bases aligning to TRBD1. The J segment lost 0 bases and the V segment lost 3 bases, leaving 5 bases of the junction unmatched. There are 16 residues in the CDR3. Germline V gene data show CDR1 as LNHDA and CDR2 as SQIVND (reference sequence). The CDR3 loop reads CASSITDRGVNTEAFF. CDR3 coding DNA: TGTGCCAGTAGTATTACGGACAGGGGAGTGAACACTGAAGCTTTCTTT. Combining the CDR3 with reference TRBV19 and TRBJ1-1 gives the whole variable domain DGGITQSPKYLFRKEGQNVTLSCEQNLNHDAMYWYRQDPGQGLRLIYYSQIVNDFQKGDIAEGYSVSREKKESFPLTVTSAQKNPTAFYLCASSITDRGVNTEAFFGQGTRLTVV.

The chain joins TRBV9 to TRBJ2-5; tentative D call: TRBD1 (6 bases). The CDR3 contains 19 residues. CDR1 is SGDLS, CDR2 YYNGEE, per germline. V was pared by 1 base and J by 2 bases, with 24 bases between. The CDR3 protein is CASSVSDRQLSFQQETQYF. The DNA of the CDR3 is TGTGCCAGCAGCGTATCTGACAGGCAATTGTCGTTTCAGCAAGAGACCCAGTACTTC.

The chain carries TRBV29-1 and TRBJ2-7; D might be TRBD2 (6 bases). V was shortened by 5 bases and J by 3 bases, with 8 bases between the two germline ends. The CDR3 contains 11 residues. Germline V gene sequence: CDR1 SQVTM, CDR2 ANQGSEA. As DNA, the CDR3 is TGCAGCGTTAGGAGGGACTACGAGCAGTACTTC. It specifies CSVRRDYEQYF.